This T cell receptor (beta chain) is from a study of T cell repertoires and HLA-DP antigens. General study findings and limits: Average cumulative frequency of previously undetected clones was about 36% against one allele and more than 50% against the other. Naive and memory CD4+ cells were analysed together, not apart.

This CDR3 has 15 residues. J lost 9 bases, V lost 0 bases, and 8 bases had no gene match. CDR1 SGHNT and CDR2 YYREEE come from the germline V gene (reference sequence). The PCR primers covered 54 TRBV and 13 TRBJ segments. Deep-resolution sequencing targeted roughly 200,000 T cell genomes in pre-culture CD4+ samples. Sequencing used immunoSEQ multiplex PCR; TCRdb keeps in-frame clones, though not all of them. There are roughly 110,000 clones in the sample; around 92% occur only once, and roughly 0.3% lies in the top ten. On this clone itself: Its specificity is not known.

The chain employs TRBV5-4 and TRBJ1-3; 8 nucleotides align to TRBD1. The clonotype comes from a woman aged 18-29 years in good health and CMV-seronegative. The sequencing sample was made of CD4+ T cells from PBMCs. The CDR3 DNA is TGTGCCAGCAGCTTGGCCACGACAGGGGCTGGCACCATATATTTT. It encodes CASSLATTGAGTIYF.